Listed below are T cell receptor beta chains from one sample, sequenced in a study of T cells in tuberculosis. Generated by immunoSEQ multiplex PCR, the TCRdb table keeps only in-frame clones and is missing some. Of tens of thousands of clones in the sample, nearly 95% are singletons; the top ten hold roughly 7%. Sequencing was carried out using PBMCs. These receptors were obtained from a donor aged 5-35 years with latent tuberculosis or without tuberculosis infection. CDR3s include the opening cysteine and the closing phenylalanine or tryptophan. The D gene is left open where the match is weak. Where a row states a size, it is once, few, many or the class of an expanded clone; other rows omit it.

v_call	d_call	j_call	clone_size	cdr3_aa	cdr3_nt
TRBV19	TRBD2	TRBJ2-7	.	CASSIGSGVRYEQYF	TGTGCCAGTAGTATAGGTAGCGGGGTGCGCTACGAGCAGTACTTC
TRBV9	.	TRBJ2-5	.	CASSVDPRETQYF	TGTGCCAGCAGCGTAGATCCCCGGGAGACCCAGTACTTC
TRBV7-8	TRBD1	TRBJ1-5	.	CASSLKQGQGFEPQHF	TGTGCCAGCAGCTTGAAACAAGGACAGGGCTTTGAGCCCCAGCATTTT
TRBV6-1	TRBD1	TRBJ1-1	.	CASSRLDRGDTEAFF	TGTGCCAGCAGTCGCCTTGACAGGGGGGATACTGAAGCTTTCTTT
TRBV5-1	.	TRBJ1-2	.	CASSLGSGYGYTF	TGCGCCAGCAGCTTGGGTTCCGGGTATGGCTACACCTTC
TRBV7-2	TRBD1	TRBJ1-2	.	CASSSTGHFYGYTF	TGTGCCAGCAGCTCGACAGGGCATTTCTATGGCTACACCTTC
TRBV9	.	TRBJ1-2	.	CASSASTGNYGYTF	TGTGCCAGCAGCGCATCTACGGGGAACTATGGCTACACCTTC
TRBV7-2	.	TRBJ2-7	.	CASSLRFGDEQYF	TGTGCCAGCAGCTTAAGATTCGGGGACGAGCAGTACTTC
TRBV15	.	TRBJ2-7	.	CATSRDPSSYEQYF	TGTGCCACCAGCAGAGACCCCAGCTCCTACGAGCAGTACTTC
TRBV18	TRBD1	TRBJ1-1	.	CASSPPYSTGLLGEAFF	TGTGCCAGCTCACCACCATACTCGACAGGGCTACTAGGTGAAGCTTTCTTT
TRBV6-1	.	TRBJ1-5	once	CASSEASRNNQPQHF	TGTGCCAGCAGTGAAGCATCCAGGAACAATCAGCCCCAGCATTTT
TRBV5-4	TRBD1	TRBJ1-2	.	CASSSNRDSQYGYTF	TGTGCCAGCAGCTCGAACCGGGACAGTCAATATGGCTACACCTTC
TRBV19	.	TRBJ1-2	few	CASSIPGNYGYTF	TGTGCCAGTAGCATTCCCGGGAACTATGGCTACACCTTC
TRBV4-2	TRBD1	TRBJ1-2	.	CASSPGTGTSYGYTF	TGTGCCAGCAGCCCGGGGACAGGAACCTCCTATGGCTACACCTTC
TRBV29-1	TRBD1	TRBJ2-2	.	CSVEGLTGGLAGELFF	TGCAGCGTTGAAGGATTGACAGGGGGGTTAGCTGGGGAGCTGTTTTTT
TRBV7-3	.	TRBJ1-1	.	CASSLTGSTEAFF	TGTGCCAGCAGCTTAACCGGGAGCACTGAAGCTTTCTTT
TRBV29-1	.	TRBJ2-7	once	CSVGGGLSYEQYF	TGCAGCGTTGGGGGGGGGCTCTCCTACGAGCAGTACTTC
TRBV19	TRBD2	TRBJ2-1	.	CASSIDSGMGYNEQFF	TGTGCCAGTAGTATTGATAGCGGGATGGGTTACAATGAGCAGTTCTTC
TRBV27	TRBD1	TRBJ2-7	.	CASSFGDRGLYEQYF	TGTGCCAGCAGTTTTGGAGACAGGGGGCTCTACGAGCAGTACTTC
TRBV2	TRBD1	TRBJ1-1	.	CASSPGQGMGNTEAFF	TGTGCCAGCAGTCCAGGACAGGGCATGGGGAACACTGAAGCTTTCTTT
TRBV10-3	TRBD1	TRBJ1-1	.	CATVDRDWTEAFF	TGTGCCACAGTGGACAGGGATTGGACTGAAGCTTTCTTT
TRBV6-1	TRBD1	TRBJ1-1	once	CASSERASDRLEAFF	TGTGCCAGCAGTGAAAGAGCCTCGGACAGGCTTGAAGCTTTCTTT
TRBV10-3	TRBD1	TRBJ1-1	once	CAISGDRAGLAEAFF	TGTGCCATCAGTGGGGACAGGGCGGGGTTGGCTGAAGCTTTCTTT
TRBV5-1	.	TRBJ2-3	once	CASRPDPSRADTQYF	TGCGCCAGCCGGCCCGACCCCAGCAGGGCAGATACGCAGTATTTT
TRBV5-5	.	TRBJ1-1	.	CASETGMNTEAFF	TGTGCCAGCGAGACAGGTATGAACACTGAAGCTTTCTTT
TRBV5-1	TRBD1	TRBJ2-7	.	CASSPQQGTLLWF	TGCGCCAGCAGCCCCCAACAGGGGACCTTACTATGGTTC
TRBV10-1	TRBD1	TRBJ2-4	.	CASSHDRERNIQYF	TGCGCCAGCAGCCACGACAGGGAACGAAACATTCAGTACTTC
TRBV7-8	.	TRBJ1-2	.	CASSLQGSDGYTF	TGTGCCAGCAGCTTACAGGGGAGCGATGGCTACACCTTC
TRBV5-1	TRBD1	TRBJ1-2	.	CASSLVTGVNYGYTF	TGCGCCAGCAGCTTGGTCACAGGGGTTAACTATGGCTACACCTTC
TRBV5-4	TRBD2	TRBJ2-1	.	CASSPGTSGYNEQFF	TGTGCCAGCAGCCCCGGGACTAGCGGCTACAATGAGCAGTTCTTC
TRBV2	TRBD1	TRBJ1-3	.	CASRDRGSGNTIYF	TGTGCCAGCAGGGACAGGGGTAGTGGAAACACCATATATTTT
TRBV7-2	TRBD2	TRBJ2-1	.	CASSLEFAGGPDEQFF	TGTGCCAGCAGCTTAGAGTTTGCGGGGGGGCCTGATGAGCAGTTCTTC
TRBV30	.	TRBJ2-7	.	CAWEPGHSSYEQYF	TGTGCCTGGGAACCGGGACATAGCTCCTACGAGCAGTACTTC
TRBV11-2	.	TRBJ1-1	.	CASSPRGVNTEAFF	TGTGCCAGCAGCCCCCGCGGCGTGAACACTGAAGCTTTCTTT
TRBV6-1	.	TRBJ1-2	.	CASQGVPGGYTF	TGTGCCAGCCAGGGTGTGCCTGGAGGCTACACCTTC
TRBV7-2	.	TRBJ2-5	.	CASSLKAGGKTQYF	TGTGCCAGCAGCTTAAAGGCAGGGGGGAAGACCCAGTACTTC
TRBV27	.	TRBJ1-2	.	CASSLRAYGYGYTF	TGTGCCAGCAGTTTGCGGGCATATGGCTATGGCTACACCTTC
TRBV11-3	TRBD1	TRBJ1-1	.	CASSLQGGRTEAFF	TGTGCCAGCAGCTTACAGGGGGGAAGAACTGAAGCTTTCTTT
TRBV7-9	.	TRBJ1-4	.	CASSLLASTNEKLFF	TGTGCCAGCAGCTTATTGGCATCAACTAATGAAAAACTGTTTTTT
TRBV18	.	TRBJ1-1	.	CASSHRMEGAFF	TGTGCCAGCTCACACAGGATGGAGGGAGCTTTCTTT
TRBV28	.	TRBJ1-5	.	CASSPGFSNQPQHF	TGTGCCAGCAGTCCGGGGTTTAGCAATCAGCCCCAGCATTTT
TRBV7-8	.	TRBJ1-3	.	CASTQAGGAPGNTIYF	TGTGCCAGCACCCAAGCGGGCGGAGCCCCTGGAAACACCATATATTTT
TRBV6-5	.	TRBJ1-2	.	CASRPSTEGYTF	TGTGCCAGCAGACCATCTACAGAAGGCTACACCTTC
TRBV2	.	TRBJ1-1	.	CASSEQGNTEAFF	TGTGCCAGCAGTGAGCAGGGAAACACTGAAGCTTTCTTT
TRBV6-6	.	TRBJ2-3	.	CASSYSGVTSTDTQYF	TGTGCCAGCAGTTACTCCGGGGTTACATCCACAGATACGCAGTATTTT
TRBV5-1	TRBD1	TRBJ2-5	.	CASSLEGQSRETQYF	TGCGCCAGCAGCCTTGAGGGACAGTCTCGAGAGACCCAGTACTTC
TRBV5-6	.	TRBJ1-5	.	CASSLGGGFSNQPQHF	TGTGCCAGCAGCTTGGGAGGGGGTTTTAGCAATCAGCCCCAGCATTTT
TRBV2	TRBD1	TRBJ2-7	.	CASSPGQGVHEQYF	TGTGCCAGCAGTCCGGGACAGGGGGTCCACGAGCAGTACTTC